This T cell receptor (beta chain) emerged from a study of blood T cell repertoires in COVID-19. Background on the study: Samples representing acute and convalescent COVID-19 were sourced from the United States, Italy and Spain. T cells, B-cell-depleted T cells, or PBMCs provided the cDNA or gDNA that served as material.

Methods used by the authors: From reference gene primer amplification, estimates of nucleated cell counts were derived. Profiled with immunoSEQ multiplex PCR; TCRdb holds only in-frame clones, not every one. Clonal size and the V and J genes are those of that table, whereas D and trimming came from the DNA. The table has 60,000 to 75,000 clones, about four fifths seen once; the top ten hold more than 9.5%. In its sample, this clone was seen once. Germline V gene sequence: CDR1 LGHDT, CDR2 YNNKEL (reference sequence). The CDR3 is made up of 14 amino acids. V shed 2 bases and J shed 1 base, with 8 bases lying between them.

The V and J genes are TRBV3-1 (or the pseudogene TRBV3-2) and TRBJ1-1; D gene unclear. This receptor was identified in a woman of 80 years or more with acute or convalescent COVID-19. Sequencing input: peripheral blood. As DNA, the CDR3 is TGTGCCAGCAGCCAACGAGCATCGAACACTGAAGCTTTCTTT. This gives the protein CASSQRASNTEAFF.